The 20 T cell receptor beta chains in this list originate from one sample, sequenced in a study of blood T cell repertoires in COVID-19. This table comes from immunoSEQ multiplex PCR, and its TCRdb copy is limited to in-frame clones, with some not included. Of more than 55,000 clones detected, around 77% appear once; the ten largest clones hold 3.2%. The sequencing sample was made of peripheral blood. The receptors shown here come from a man in his sixties with acute or convalescent COVID-19.

The J gene is TRBJ2-7, the V gene TRBV20-1; TRBD1 agrees at 9 bases. V was clipped by 3 bases and J by 6 bases; unmatched bases: 12. This CDR3 is 15 amino acids long. Per germline, CDR1 DFQATT and CDR2 SNEGSKA (reference sequence). The CDR3 reads CSASLSGQGYSEQYF. DNA for the CDR3: TGCAGTGCTAGTTTATCGGGACAGGGTTATTCCGAGCAGTACTTC.

This clone was recorded only once. The rearrangement links TRBV7-9 to TRBJ2-5; a weak D match, TRBD1 (6 bases). Germline V lookup: CDR1 SEHNR, CDR2 FQNEAQ (reference sequence). The CDR3 runs to 15 residues. The V and J ends lost 5 bases and 2 bases respectively, with 15 bases between them. CDR3 nucleotides: TGTGCCAGCAGCCCCACAGGGTTAGGGCAAGAGACCCAGTACTTC. Residues: CASSPTGLGQETQYF. The variable domain in full, completed from reference TRBV7-9 and TRBJ2-5, reads DTGVSQNPRHKITKRGQNVTFRCDPISEHNRLYWYRQTLGQGPEFLTYFQNEAQLEKSRLLSDRFSAERPKGSFSTLEIQRTEQGDSAMYLCASSPTGLGQETQYFGPGTRLLVL.

The chain employs TRBV24-1 and TRBJ2-5; maybe TRBD2 (5 bases). Trimming pared 2 bases from V and 2 bases from J, leaving 11 bases between. The germline V gene has CDR1 KGHDR and CDR2 SFDVKD. This CDR3 is built from 15 residues. Written as DNA, the CDR3 is TGTGCCACCAGTGATTCGTGGACTGTACAAGAGACCCAGTACTTC. This encodes CATSDSWTVQETQYF.

This sequence joins TRBV7-2 and TRBJ2-1, with D hard to call. Between the trimmed V and J ends, which lost 6 bases and 9 bases, there was a span of 12 bases. The CDR3 sequence is 12 residues long. Per germline, CDR1 SGHTA and CDR2 FQGNSA. CDR3 nucleotides: TGTGCCAGCAGACCGTTAGCCTCTGAGCAGTTCTTC. As protein: CASRPLASEQFF.

The chain combines TRBV4-1 with TRBJ2-3, with 11 bases aligning to TRBD2. V shed 3 bases and J 6 bases; nucleotides not matched to a gene: 5. This CDR3 region has 15 residues. Germline V gene data show CDR1 as MGHRA and CDR2 as YSYEKL. CDR3 loop: CASSHSGGAGDTQYF. CDR3 DNA: TGCGCCAGCAGCCATAGCGGGGGGGCGGGGGATACGCAGTATTTT.

The chain couples TRBV19 to TRBJ1-2; D is undetermined. The V gene's germline CDR1 is LNHDA and CDR2 SQIVND (reference sequence). Trimming shortened V by 4 bases and J by 0 bases, and 9 bases separated the two germline ends. The CDR3 length is 14 residues. The CDR3 bases are TGTGCCAGTAGTAGAGGAAGCTCTAACTATGGCTACACCTTC. Translating gives CASSRGSSNYGYTF.

Comments on this clone: One end of the junction does not line up with germline, which may come from a read error. V usage is TRBV6-2 or TRBV6-3 and J usage is TRBJ1-4; D not certain. CDR1 MNHEY and CDR2 SVGEGT come from the germline V gene. The CDR3 has 11 residues. The CDR3 region is CASSYVGQFHF. In nucleotides, the CDR3 is TGTGCCAGCAGTTATGTGGGCCAGTTCCATTTT.

The chain couples TRBV24-1 to TRBJ2-7, with 9 bases lining up with TRBD2. CDR1 and CDR2 from the germline V gene are KGHDR and SFDVKD. V shed 2 bases, J shed 6 bases, and the junction held 13 bases outside the gene matches. This CDR3 comprises 17 residues. This chain's CDR3 is CATSDSRGRGGRLEQYF. CDR3 coding DNA: TGTGCCACCAGTGATTCGAGGGGGCGGGGGGGCCGCCTCGAGCAGTACTTC.

The rearrangement links TRBV4-2 to TRBJ2-2; D is unresolved. V dropped 2 bases and J dropped 3 bases, with 10 bases sitting between them. Germline V gene sequence: CDR1 LGHNA, CDR2 YNFKEQ. The CDR3 is made up of 15 amino acids. The CDR3 loop is CASSQKLLDTGELFF. The DNA for the CDR3 is TGTGCCAGCAGCCAAAAACTTTTGGACACCGGGGAGCTGTTTTTT.

The rearrangement joins TRBV4-1 to TRBJ2-3; D gene ambiguous. V was shortened by 0 bases and J by 2 bases, with 6 bases between the two germline ends. Per the germline V gene, CDR1 is MGHRA and CDR2 is YSYEKL. The CDR3 runs to 14 residues. Here the CDR3 DNA reads TGCGCCAGCAGCCAAGATCAGTCCACAGATACGCAGTATTTT. Translation: CASSQDQSTDTQYF.

The chain joins TRBV10-2 to TRBJ1-5; 8 bases agree with TRBD1. Looked up from germline, CDR1 is WSHSY and CDR2 is SAAADI. Germline trimming cut 6 bases from V and 11 bases from J; bases unmatched to any gene: 18. The CDR3 has 16 residues. The CDR3 sequence is CASSLTGTGSLGAQHF. CDR3 nucleotides: TGCGCCAGCAGCCTTACCGGGACAGGTTCTTTAGGGGCCCAGCATTTT.

This clone has more than one count but fewer than ten. V and J are TRBV7-2 and TRBJ2-5; TRBD1 matches 7 bases. V was pared by 2 bases and J by 4 bases, with 13 bases of the junction left unmatched. The CDR3 length is 17 residues. Germline V lookup: CDR1 SGHTA, CDR2 FQGNSA. In nucleotides, the CDR3 is TGTGCCAGCAGCTTAATTAAGGTTGAGGACAGGAGAGAGACCCAGTACTTC. Translating it yields CASSLIKVEDRRETQYF.

This clone occurred many times. The chain has TRBV2 and TRBJ2-7; D not certain. Germline CDR1 and CDR2: SNHLY and FYNNEI. V lost 5 bases to trimming and J lost 1 base, with 15 bases between them. The CDR3 extends over 15 amino acids. The CDR3: CASSTSRSISYEQYF. In DNA form, the CDR3 reads TGTGCCAGCAGTACCTCTAGATCTATATCCTACGAGCAGTACTTC. Combining the CDR3 with reference TRBV2 and TRBJ2-7 gives the whole variable domain EPEVTQTPSHQVTQMGQEVILRCVPISNHLYFYWYRQILGQKVEFLVSFYNNEISEKSEIFDDQFSVERPDGSNFTLKIRSTKLEDSAMYFCASSTSRSISYEQYFGPGTRLTVT.

The gene calls are TRBV6-1 and TRBJ1-2; D is unresolved. The germline CDR1 and CDR2 sequences are MNHNS and SASEGT. CDR3 length equals 16 residues. V was trimmed by 1 base and J by 4 bases, leaving 16 bases between them. CDR3: CASSEGQRTPRYGYTF. The CDR3 DNA is TGTGCCAGCAGTGAAGGTCAACGGACTCCGCGCTATGGCTACACCTTC.

The V call is TRBV18, the J call TRBJ2-2, with TRBD1 matching 8 bases. The germline V gene encodes CDR1 KGHSH and CDR2 LQKENI. With V trimmed by 3 bases and J by 6 bases, 6 bases remained unmatched. The CDR3 runs to 15 residues. The CDR3 DNA follows: TGTGCCAGCTCACCGAACTCAGGGGGCGCCGGGGAGCTGTTTTTT. Protein sequence: CASSPNSGGAGELFF.

V gene TRBV7-8 combines with J gene TRBJ2-5; a possible D gene is TRBD1 (6 bases). CDR1 and CDR2 from the germline V gene are SGHVS and FQNEAQ. The V end lost 6 bases, the J end lost 5 bases, and 10 bases lay between the germline ends. There are 12 residues in the CDR3. The CDR3 loop reads CASSSRGETQYF. CDR3 sequence (DNA): TGTGCCAGCAGTTCCAGGGGTGAGACCCAGTACTTC.

V gene TRBV27 combines with J gene TRBJ2-7, with TRBD1 as a possible D gene (5 bases). From germline, CDR1 is MNHEY and CDR2 SMNVEV (reference sequence). Trimming removed 2 bases from V and 3 bases from J, with 14 bases in between. This CDR3 comprises 15 residues. The DNA for the CDR3 is TGTGCCAGCAGTTTAGAAGGGGCGAACGGCTACGAGCAGTACTTC. Its protein product is CASSLEGANGYEQYF.

This chain uses TRBV5-1 with TRBJ2-3; 9 bases are a match to TRBD2. The junction had 1 base not matched to a gene; V was cut back by 5 bases and J by 0 bases. The V gene's germline CDR1 is SGHRS and CDR2 YFSETQ. This CDR3 contains 14 residues. The CDR3 is CASSLAGSTDTQYF. The CDR3 bases are TGCGCCAGCAGTCTAGCGGGGAGCACAGATACGCAGTATTTT.

V and J are TRBV12-3 or TRBV12-4 and TRBJ1-1; maybe TRBD1 (5 bases). V was shortened by 2 bases and J by 11 bases, with 15 bases between the two germline ends. The CDR3 sequence is 13 residues long. The CDR3 is CASSLSPAGEAFF. CDR3 coding DNA: TGTGCCAGCAGTTTATCCCCCGCGGGGGAGGCTTTCTTT.

V gene TRBV12-5 combines with J gene TRBJ1-1; D may be TRBD1 (6 bases). V dropped 5 bases and J dropped 4 bases, with 11 bases sitting between them. Germline V gene lookup returns CDR1 LGHNT and CDR2 FRNRAP. The CDR3 consists of 13 residues. The DNA for the CDR3 is TGTGCTAGTGGTATTAGGGGGGGCACTGAAGCTTTCTTT. It translates to CASGIRGGTEAFF.